The TCR beta chain described here comes from a study of identical twins. Study-wide results and caveats: In cord blood, abundant beta clonotypes had fewer insertions; memory showed no trend. Modeled out-of-frame TCR alpha sharing in monozygotic twins fell below observed levels.

Trimming cost V 3 bases and J 5 bases, with 10 bases left between them. Germline V CDR1 and CDR2: DFQATT, SNEGSKA (reference sequence). The CDR3 spans 12 residues. There are many counts of this clonotype. Its antigen is currently unknown. Template switching added a universal primer site, and cDNA bore unique molecular identifiers. In TCRdb, the 5' RACE reads were re-called with MiXCR into one record per CDR3 protein. The sample has about 690,000 distinct CDR3 sequences; about 20% are singletons. These data were also reused for a study on T cells expressing NK-cell markers. That work adds: One of the eight sequenced donors was seronegative, whereas the other seven were HCMV-seropositive.

The chain couples TRBV20-1 to TRBJ1-1, with D uncertain. This TCR came from a woman between 18 and 30 years old in good health. The sample comprised PBMCs. The CDR3 region is CSASTDLTEAFF. The DNA of the CDR3 is TGCAGTGCTAGTACGGACTTGACTGAAGCTTTCTTT.